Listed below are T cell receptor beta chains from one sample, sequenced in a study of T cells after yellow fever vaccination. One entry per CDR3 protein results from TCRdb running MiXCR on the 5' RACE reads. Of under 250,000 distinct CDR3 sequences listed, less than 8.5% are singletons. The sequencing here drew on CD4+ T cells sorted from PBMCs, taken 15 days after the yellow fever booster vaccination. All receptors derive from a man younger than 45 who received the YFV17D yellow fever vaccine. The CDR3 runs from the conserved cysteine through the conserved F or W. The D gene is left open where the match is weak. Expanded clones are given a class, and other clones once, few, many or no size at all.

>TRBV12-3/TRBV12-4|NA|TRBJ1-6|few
TGTGCCAGCAGTTCCCAGGGACGTGGTTCACCCCTCCACTTT
CASSSQGRGSPLHF
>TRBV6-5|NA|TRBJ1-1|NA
TGTGCCAGCAGTTACTCTTCTGTGGCGAATCGGAGGGCTTTCTTT
CASSYSSVANRRAFF
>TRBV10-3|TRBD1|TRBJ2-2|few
TGTGCCATCAACCCCTCGAGGGACAGGGGTTACGCCGGGGAGCTGTTTTTT
CAINPSRDRGYAGELFF
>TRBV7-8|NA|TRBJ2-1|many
TGTGCCAGCAACCCTACCGGGAACCGAAACAATGAGCAGTTCTTC
CASNPTGNRNNEQFF
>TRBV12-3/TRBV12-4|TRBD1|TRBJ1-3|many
TGTGCCAGCAGTTTTGGGACAGGGTCCCCCATATATTTT
CASSFGTGSPIYF
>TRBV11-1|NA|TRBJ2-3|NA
TGTGCCAGCAGCTCCAGCCAGGGAGATACGCAGTATTTT
CASSSSQGDTQYF
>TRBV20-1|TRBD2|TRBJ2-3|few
TGCAGTGCTCCTAGACTAGCGGCTACAGATACGCAGTATTTT
CSAPRLAATDTQYF
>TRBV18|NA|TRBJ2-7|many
TGTGCCAGCTCAACTAGATCCTCCTACGAGCAGTACTTC
CASSTRSSYEQYF
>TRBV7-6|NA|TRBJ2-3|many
TGTGCCAGCAGCCCCGGGACCTCGGCAGATACGCAGTATTTT
CASSPGTSADTQYF
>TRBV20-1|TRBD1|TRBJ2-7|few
TGCAGTGCTAGACACAGGGGGCGAACCTACGAGCAGTACTTC
CSARHRGRTYEQYF
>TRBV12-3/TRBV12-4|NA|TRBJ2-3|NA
TGTGCCAGCATAGACATCACAGATACGCAGTATTTT
CASIDITDTQYF
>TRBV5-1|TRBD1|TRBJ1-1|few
TGCGCCAGCAGCGGCTGGACAGGTATGAACACTGAAGCTTTCTTT
CASSGWTGMNTEAFF
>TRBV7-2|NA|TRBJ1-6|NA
TGTGCCAGCAGTTTAACGACAGTAAATTCACCCCTCCACTTT
CASSLTTVNSPLHF
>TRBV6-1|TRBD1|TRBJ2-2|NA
TGTGCCAGCCTCCGAGGGACAGGACCGACGAACACCGGGGAGCTGTTATTT
CASLRGTGPTNTGELLF
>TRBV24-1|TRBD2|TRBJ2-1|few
TGTGCCACCAGTGATTATGGGACTAGCGGGAACAATGAGCAGTTCTTC
CATSDYGTSGNNEQFF
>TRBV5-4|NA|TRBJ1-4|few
TGTGCCAGCCGGTCCGGAGCTAATGAAAAACTGTTTTTT
CASRSGANEKLFF
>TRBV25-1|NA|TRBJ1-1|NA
TGTGCCAGCAGCGTGGGGGCAACTGAAGCTTTCTTT
CASSVGATEAFF
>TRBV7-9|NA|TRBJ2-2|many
TGTGCCAGCAGCTCCTCCTTTGGGGAGCTGTTTTTT
CASSSSFGELFF
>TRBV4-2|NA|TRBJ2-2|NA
TGTGCCAGCAGCCAAGGAATGCGACAGGACTCCCGGGAGCTGTTTTTT
CASSQGMRQDSRELFF
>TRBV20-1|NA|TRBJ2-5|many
TGCAGTGGCTTGGACAGTGTACAAGAGACCCAGTACTTC
CSGLDSVQETQYF
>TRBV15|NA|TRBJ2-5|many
TGTGCCACCAGCAGAGAAACGGGGGAGACCCAGTACTTC
CATSRETGETQYF
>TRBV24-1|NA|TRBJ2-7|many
TGTGCCACCAGTGTGGGGGACGGGCCCTCCTACGAGCAGTACTTC
CATSVGDGPSYEQYF
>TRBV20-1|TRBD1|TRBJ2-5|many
TGCAGTGGTTTCCCGGGACAGGGCAGGAAGACCCAGTACTTC
CSGFPGQGRKTQYF
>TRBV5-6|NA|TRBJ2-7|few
TGTGCCAGCAGCCCACCCCCGGGATCTCGCCACGAGCAGTACTTC
CASSPPPGSRHEQYF
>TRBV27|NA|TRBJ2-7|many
TGTGCCAGCAGCCAAAAAAACTACGAGCAGTACTTC
CASSQKNYEQYF
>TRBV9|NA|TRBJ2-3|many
TGTGCCAGCAGCGTAGAGGGAGATACGCAGTATTTT
CASSVEGDTQYF
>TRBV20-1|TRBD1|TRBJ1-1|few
TGCAGTGCTAGCAGGGGGAGCATGAACACTGAAGCTTTCTTT
CSASRGSMNTEAFF
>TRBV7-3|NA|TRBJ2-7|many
TGTGCCAGCAGCCTCAACCAGGGTGAGCAGTACTTC
CASSLNQGEQYF
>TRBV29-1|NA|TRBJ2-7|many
TGCAGCGTGAGAGGGGCTTACTCCTACGAGCAGTACTTC
CSVRGAYSYEQYF
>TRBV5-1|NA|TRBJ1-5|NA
TGCGCCAGCAGCTTGGCCCCCAATCAGCCCCAGCATTTT
CASSLAPNQPQHF
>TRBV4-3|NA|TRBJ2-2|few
TGCGCCAGCAGCCAAGAGACCGGGACTAACACCGGGGAGCTGTTTTTT
CASSQETGTNTGELFF
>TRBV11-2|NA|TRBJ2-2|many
TGTGCCAGCAGCCCAGGCCCCGGGGAGCTGTTTTTT
CASSPGPGELFF
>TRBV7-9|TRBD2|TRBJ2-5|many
TGTGCCAGCAGCCGCGGGGGAGCCCAAGAGACCCAGTACTTC
CASSRGGAQETQYF
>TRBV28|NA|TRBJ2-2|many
TGTGCCAGCAGTTTAGGCAGATTCAACACCGGGGAGCTGTTTTTT
CASSLGRFNTGELFF
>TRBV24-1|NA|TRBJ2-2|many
TGTGCCACCAGTGATGGACGCCCATACGACACCGGGGAGCTGTTTTTT
CATSDGRPYDTGELFF
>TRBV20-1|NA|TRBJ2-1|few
TGCAGTGCTCGTAGGGCGGCCGGGATCGACAATGAGCAGTTCTTC
CSARRAAGIDNEQFF
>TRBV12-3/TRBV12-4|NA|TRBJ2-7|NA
TGTGCCAGCAGTTTGAGGAACTACGGGCAGTACTTC
CASSLRNYGQYF
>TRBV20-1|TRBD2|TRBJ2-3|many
TGCAGTGCTAGGGGACTAGCGATAGATACGCAGTATTTT
CSARGLAIDTQYF
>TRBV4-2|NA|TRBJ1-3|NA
TGTGCCAGCAGCCAAGACAGGGGCGTCGGCTCTGGAAACACCATATATTTT
CASSQDRGVGSGNTIYF
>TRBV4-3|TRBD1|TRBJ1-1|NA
TGCGCCAGCAGCCAAGAAATGGGCGGGACAGGGGAGAACACTGAAGCTTTCTTT
CASSQEMGGTGENTEAFF
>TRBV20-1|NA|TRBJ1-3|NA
TGCAGTGCTAGTCAGGCATTCTCTGGAAACACCATATATTTT
CSASQAFSGNTIYF
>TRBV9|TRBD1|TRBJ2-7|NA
TGTGCCAGCAGCGCCCACGGGACAGGGGCGTTCGAGCAGTACTTC
CASSAHGTGAFEQYF
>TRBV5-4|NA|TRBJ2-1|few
TGTGCCAGCAGCTTCGGGGGTGAGCAGTTCTTC
CASSFGGEQFF
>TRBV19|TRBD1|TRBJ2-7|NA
TGTGCCAGTAGTATGTTTGTGGGGACAGGGTCCTACGAGCAGTACTTC
CASSMFVGTGSYEQYF
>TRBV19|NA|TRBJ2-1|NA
TGTGCCAGTAGTATTTTCTTACGGGGCTACAATGAGCAGTTCTTC
CASSIFLRGYNEQFF
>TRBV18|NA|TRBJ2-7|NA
TGTGCCAGCTCATTTAATTTCGGGGAGCAGTACTTC
CASSFNFGEQYF
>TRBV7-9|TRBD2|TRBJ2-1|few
TGTGCCAGCAGCTTAGCGCTAGCGGGAGGGCCCGCGTTCTTC
CASSLALAGGPAFF
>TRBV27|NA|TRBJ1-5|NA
TGTGCCAGCAAGCGGGGGGTTCATCAGCCCCAGCATTTT
CASKRGVHQPQHF
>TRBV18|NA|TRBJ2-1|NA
TGTGCCAGCTCACCACGGTACTCCTACAATGAGCAGTTCTTC
CASSPRYSYNEQFF